These 29 T cell receptor beta chains share one sample of origin, sequenced in a study of cytomegalovirus exposure and HLA in healthy donors. PCR used 60 Vbeta primers and 13 Jbeta primers. Libraries were prepared by immunoSEQ multiplex PCR; TCRdb keeps only in-frame clonotypes and omits some of them. Found here are roughly 40,000 clones; the top ten clones hold about 8.9%. The sequencing input was PBMCs. The receptors here all came from a man in his forties in good health and CMV-seropositive.

The chain uses TRBV4-1 and TRBJ2-2; TRBD2 is a possible D gene (5 bases). Germline V gene lookup returns CDR1 MGHRA and CDR2 YSYEKL. Trimming pared 7 bases from V and 5 bases from J, leaving 20 bases between. The CDR3 length is 16 residues. CDR3 protein: CASNAPNAGGTGELFF. In DNA, the CDR3 is TGCGCCAGCAATGCCCCAAATGCGGGCGGGACCGGGGAGCTGTTTTTT.

The gene calls are TRBV19 and TRBJ1-2; 8 positions agree with TRBD1. The CDR3 covers 16 residues. CDR1 is LNHDA and CDR2 is SQIVND in the germline V gene (reference sequence). J gave up 6 bases and V 6 bases, and 15 bases lay outside the gene matches. The CDR3 region is CASSPRQGAKSDGYTF. The CDR3 DNA follows: TGTGCCAGTAGCCCTCGGCAGGGGGCCAAATCAGATGGCTACACCTTC.

The CDR3 is CASSLSGVHETQYF. CDR3 sequence (DNA): TGTGCCAGCAGCTTATCGGGAGTCCACGAGACCCAGTACTTC. The V and J genes are TRBV9 and TRBJ2-5, with D tentatively TRBD2 (6 bases). Trimming cost V 4 bases and J 5 bases, with 15 bases left between them. CDR1 is SGDLS and CDR2 is YYNGEE in the germline V gene. This CDR3 spans 14 amino acids.

The V call is TRBV10-1, the J call TRBJ2-1, with a weak D call TRBD2 (6 bases). The CDR3 runs to 15 residues. Between the trimmed V and J ends, which lost 9 bases and 2 bases, there was a span of 17 bases. Germline V gene data show CDR1 as WNHNN and CDR2 as SYGVQD (reference sequence). CDR3 residues: CASSRRRDPYNEQFF. CDR3 sequence (DNA): TGCGCCAGTTCACGAAGGCGGGATCCCTACAATGAGCAGTTCTTC.

The rearrangement joins TRBV9 to TRBJ1-2; 8 nucleotides match TRBD1. This CDR3 comprises 15 residues. V was clipped by 4 bases and J by 7 bases; unmatched bases: 12. The germline gives CDR1 SGDLS, CDR2 YYNGEE. CDR3: CASSPTDRGQFGYTF. As DNA, the CDR3 is TGTGCCAGCAGCCCCACCGACAGGGGACAGTTTGGCTACACCTTC.

This rearrangement joins TRBV25-1 to TRBJ2-5; possibly TRBD1 for D (6 bases). With 7 bases removed from V and 1 base from J, the gap between germline ends came to 13 bases. The length of the CDR3 is 14 residues. Germline V lookup: CDR1 MGHDK, CDR2 SYGVNS. As DNA, the CDR3 is TGTGCCAGCACAGACAACAGGGCCCAAGAGACCCAGTACTTC. Its translation is CASTDNRAQETQYF.

The chain uses TRBV14 and TRBJ2-7; D is uncertain. V shed 2 bases and J shed 6 bases, with 8 bases lying between them. This CDR3 is built from 12 residues. Germline loops: CDR1 SGHDN, CDR2 FVKESK. The chain's CDR3 is CASSQMRVEQYF. CDR3 in DNA: TGTGCCAGCAGCCAAATGAGAGTCGAGCAGTACTTC.

This chain uses TRBV4-3 with TRBJ2-5; 7 bases agree with TRBD2. The end of the DNA is better explained by TRBJ2-7, so the J call may be wrong. This CDR3 region has 17 residues. Germline V gene sequence: CDR1 LGHNA, CDR2 YSLEER. DNA for the CDR3: TGCGCCAGCAGCCAAGGGACCGCCGGGACTACCATATACGAGCAGTACTTC. Its translation: CASSQGTAGTTIYEQYF.

V gene TRBV7-9 combines with J gene TRBJ2-7; tentatively, D is TRBD2 (6 bases). Germline values: CDR1 SEHNR, CDR2 FQNEAQ (reference sequence). This CDR3 contains 14 residues. V was clipped by 3 bases and J by 5 bases, with 14 bases between them. The CDR3 coding sequence is TGTGCCAGCAGCTTTTTAGGGCGCGGGGACGAGCAGTACTTC. As protein: CASSFLGRGDEQYF.

The V call is TRBV2, the J call TRBJ1-1; 12 nucleotides match TRBD1. The CDR3 consists of 16 residues. V lost 3 bases to trimming and J lost 2 bases; unmatched junction nucleotides: 4. Per germline, CDR1 SNHLY and CDR2 FYNNEI. The CDR3 region is CASSEAGTGGNTEAFF. CDR3 bases: TGTGCCAGCAGTGAGGCCGGGACAGGGGGCAACACTGAAGCTTTCTTT.

The chain is built from TRBV28 and TRBJ2-7, with 12 bases aligning to TRBD1. V trimming: 3 bases; J trimming: 5 bases; junction bases outside the gene matches: 8. The CDR3 spans 16 residues. In germline, CDR1 is MDHEN, CDR2 SYDVKM. CDR3 sequence reads: CASSLSGTGGKDEQYF. CDR3 nucleotides: TGTGCCAGCAGTTTGTCCGGGACAGGGGGCAAGGACGAGCAGTACTTC.

V gene TRBV6-1 combines with J gene TRBJ2-7; weak D call: TRBD2 (7 bases). Trimming removed 7 bases from V and 7 bases from J, with 23 bases in between. The CDR3 is 15 residues long. Germline-derived CDR1 and CDR2 are MNHNS and SASEGT. Here the CDR3 reads CASTLQGTTAFEQYF. CDR3 DNA sequence: TGTGCCAGCACCCTCCAGGGGACTACGGCATTTGAGCAGTACTTC.

The gene calls are TRBV18 and TRBJ2-1; 9 bases line up with TRBD2. This CDR3 has 17 amino acids. The V gene's germline CDR1 is KGHSH and CDR2 LQKENI. V was pared by 3 bases and J by 6 bases, with 12 bases of the junction left unmatched. CDR3: CASSPPAGGPGLNEQFF. In DNA, the CDR3 is TGTGCCAGCTCACCCCCAGCGGGAGGCCCAGGTCTCAATGAGCAGTTCTTC.

The rearrangement uses TRBV14 and TRBJ2-1, with D possibly being TRBD2 (5 bases). From germline, CDR1 is SGHDN and CDR2 FVKESK. The length of the CDR3 is 13 residues. Trimming took off 2 bases at V and 7 bases at J, with 9 bases between the two ends. The CDR3 DNA sequence: TGTGCCAGCAGCCAACACGGGATAAATGAGCAGTTCTTC. Protein product: CASSQHGINEQFF.

The chain is built from TRBV6-1 and TRBJ2-5; 11 bases match TRBD1. This CDR3 comprises 14 residues. The germline CDR1 and CDR2 sequences are MNHNS and SASEGT. The trim removed 3 bases at V and 11 bases at J, leaving 8 bases unmatched. Here the CDR3 reads CASSEGTGGREQYF. The CDR3, as DNA: TGTGCCAGCAGTGAGGGGACAGGGGGGAGGGAGCAGTACTTC.

This sequence joins TRBV7-9 and TRBJ1-2; D uncertain. This CDR3 comprises 14 residues. Trimming took 5 bases from V and 3 from J, leaving 13 bases between them. Germline CDR1 SEHNR, CDR2 FQNEAQ (reference sequence). The CDR3, as DNA: TGTGCCAGCAGCCTAGTGAGGCCCCACTATGGCTACACCTTC. Residues: CASSLVRPHYGYTF.

This chain joins TRBV2 and TRBJ2-1; 11 bases are a match to TRBD2. The CDR3 totals 15 residues. Germline CDR1 reads SNHLY; CDR2 reads FYNNEI. J lost 1 base, V lost 5 bases, and 1 base had no gene match. In DNA, the CDR3 is TGTGCCAGCAGTTTAGCGGGAGGGTCCTACAATGAGCAGTTCTTC. The encoded protein is CASSLAGGSYNEQFF.

The CDR3 coding sequence is TGTGCCAGCAGTGAATCCAGGGGAAACACTGAAGCTTTCTTT. Encoded protein: CASSESRGNTEAFF. V and J are TRBV25-1 and TRBJ1-1; D might be TRBD1 (6 bases). This CDR3 comprises 14 residues. V shed 1 base and J shed 2 bases, with 8 bases lying between them. Per germline, CDR1 MGHDK and CDR2 SYGVNS.

The chain recombines TRBV5-6 with TRBJ2-1; TRBD2 matches 15 bases. Germline CDR1 SGHDT, CDR2 YYEEEE. The CDR3 is made up of 16 amino acids. Unmatched junction bases numbered 3, after V lost 2 bases and J lost 6 bases. CDR3 protein: CASSFRTSGRGNEQFF. DNA for the CDR3: TGTGCCAGCAGCTTCCGGACTAGCGGGAGGGGCAATGAGCAGTTCTTC.

The rearrangement joins TRBV7-8 to TRBJ2-1; D is perhaps TRBD2 (6 bases). This CDR3 has 15 amino acids. V lost 4 bases, J lost 2 bases, and 12 bases lay in between. Germline CDR1 SGHVS, CDR2 FQNEAQ. The CDR3 DNA sequence: TGTGCCAGCAGCTCGCGGGAAGGCACCTACAATGAGCAGTTCTTC. It translates to CASSSREGTYNEQFF.

The J gene is TRBJ2-7, the V gene TRBV11-2; D not certain. Looked up from germline, CDR1 is SGHAT and CDR2 is FQNNGV. The CDR3 loop spans 11 amino acids. The V end lost 4 bases, the J end lost 4 bases, and 5 bases lay between the germline ends. CDR3 coding DNA: TGTGCCAGCAGCTCAGGTTACGAGCAGTACTTC. Translation: CASSSGYEQYF.

This chain joins TRBV9 and TRBJ2-5, with a possible D match to TRBD1 (6 bases). The assigned J gene may be wrong: the sequence end matches TRBJ2-7 better. The CDR3 has 15 amino acids. Germline lookup yields CDR1 SGDLS and CDR2 YYNGEE. The CDR3 region is CASSVDLDRTYEQYF. CDR3 coding DNA: TGTGCCAGCAGCGTGGACCTCGACAGGACCTACGAGCAGTACTTC.

CDR3 loop: CASSPQGLHEQYF. For the CDR3, the DNA is TGTGCCAGCAGCCCGCAGGGGCTACACGAGCAGTACTTC. The rearrangement joins TRBV7-2 to TRBJ2-7; possibly TRBD1 for D (6 bases). Per the germline V gene, CDR1 is SGHTA and CDR2 is FQGNSA. The CDR3 runs 13 residues. Trimming shortened V by 5 bases and J by 5 bases, and 13 bases separated the two germline ends.

The rearrangement links TRBV18 to TRBJ2-7; 7 positions match TRBD1. V dropped 3 bases and J dropped 3; count of bases not matched to a gene: 8. This CDR3 has 15 residues. CDR1 is KGHSH, CDR2 LQKENI, per germline. Here the CDR3 reads CASSPPGYRGYEQYF. CDR3 coding DNA: TGTGCCAGCTCACCCCCTGGTTACAGGGGCTACGAGCAGTACTTC.

The gene calls are TRBV7-3 and TRBJ2-1; tentatively, D is TRBD1 (6 bases). There are 15 residues in the CDR3. The germline V gene has CDR1 SGHTA and CDR2 FQGTGA. Trimming pared 5 bases from V and 0 bases from J, leaving 11 bases between. The CDR3 here is CASSRGQNSYNEQFF. The DNA of the CDR3 is TGTGCCAGCAGCAGAGGACAGAACTCCTACAATGAGCAGTTCTTC.

V gene TRBV21-1 combines with J gene TRBJ2-1; the DNA was not compared with TRBD2, the D call given in the table. TRBV21-1 is given as a pseudogene. The length of the CDR3 is 11 residues. CDR3 nucleotide sequence: TGTGCCAGCAGCCCCGTCGGGGAGCAGTTCTTC. Residues: CASSPVGEQFF.

The rearrangement joins TRBV4-1 to TRBJ1-3; no clear D gene. Germline CDR1 is MGHRA and CDR2 is YSYEKL. The CDR3 loop spans 17 amino acids. Trimming shortened V by 6 bases and J by 0 bases, and 18 bases separated the two germline ends. CDR3 in DNA: TGCGCCAGCAGTCGCGGCCCTATCTTCCCCTCTGGAAACACCATATATTTT. Its protein is CASSRGPIFPSGNTIYF.

This rearrangement joins TRBV4-1 to TRBJ2-3; tentatively, D is TRBD2 (5 bases). The CDR3 extends over 14 amino acids. Trimming took off 0 bases at V and 3 bases at J, with 7 bases between the two ends. Germline V gene data show CDR1 as MGHRA and CDR2 as YSYEKL. For the CDR3, the DNA is TGCGCCAGCAGCCAAGAGAGGGCGACAGATACGCAGTATTTT. Translated, it gives CASSQERATDTQYF.

The V and J genes are TRBV11-3 and TRBJ1-1; D gene ambiguous. The CDR3 runs to 12 residues. Germline CDR1 SGHNT, CDR2 YENEEA. Trimming cost V 0 bases and J 5 bases, with 4 bases left between them. The CDR3 region is CASSLERTEAFF. CDR3 bases: TGTGCCAGCAGCTTAGAACGGACTGAAGCTTTCTTT.